A selection of T cell receptor beta chains follows, all from one sample in a study of T cells after yellow fever vaccination. TCRdb reanalysed the 5' RACE reads using MiXCR and keeps one entry per CDR3 protein. The sample contains 250,000 to 300,000 distinct CDR3 sequences, about 5.2% of which appear only once. This sample comprised CD4+ T cells sorted from PBMCs, obtained on the day of the yellow fever booster vaccination. The source is a man aged 18 to 29 who received the YFV17D yellow fever vaccine. Both conserved end residues are part of each CDR3. Each record gives: D gene, V gene, J gene, clone size, CDR3 protein, CDR3 DNA. The D gene is left open where the match is weak. Clone size is shown for a subset of rows, as once, few, many or a class of expanded clone.

d_call: -
v_call: TRBV4-1
j_call: TRBJ1-5
clone_size: many
cdr3_aa: CASSQTGNNQPQHF
cdr3_nt: TGCGCCAGCAGCCAAACAGGCAACAATCAGCCCCAGCATTTT

d_call: -
v_call: TRBV4-3
j_call: TRBJ2-3
clone_size: many
cdr3_aa: CASSQDNFSGRVSTDTQYF
cdr3_nt: TGCGCCAGCAGCCAAGATAATTTCTCGGGGAGAGTCAGCACAGATACGCAGTATTTT

d_call: -
v_call: TRBV12-3/TRBV12-4
j_call: TRBJ1-1
clone_size: many
cdr3_aa: CASSLSSAGNTEAFF
cdr3_nt: TGTGCCAGCAGCCTTTCTTCGGCAGGGAACACTGAAGCTTTCTTT

d_call: -
v_call: TRBV4-3
j_call: TRBJ2-4
clone_size: many
cdr3_aa: CASSQDLGTSNIQYF
cdr3_nt: TGCGCCAGCAGCCAAGATCTCGGTACCTCGAACATTCAGTACTTC

d_call: TRBD1
v_call: TRBV5-1
j_call: TRBJ1-1
clone_size: -
cdr3_aa: CASSLTGQGTEAFF
cdr3_nt: TGCGCCAGCAGCTTGACGGGACAGGGCACTGAAGCTTTCTTT

d_call: -
v_call: TRBV7-2
j_call: TRBJ1-3
clone_size: -
cdr3_aa: CASSLPGSSGNTIYF
cdr3_nt: TGTGCCAGCAGCTTACCCGGATCATCTGGAAACACCATATATTTT

d_call: -
v_call: TRBV4-3
j_call: TRBJ2-6
clone_size: few
cdr3_aa: CASSRSAQGYGANVLTF
cdr3_nt: TGCGCCAGCAGCCGATCGGCCCAGGGGTATGGGGCCAACGTCCTGACTTTC

d_call: TRBD1
v_call: TRBV30
j_call: TRBJ1-3
clone_size: -
cdr3_aa: CAWSSKGAAGNTIYF
cdr3_nt: TGTGCCTGGAGTTCTAAGGGGGCTGCTGGAAACACCATATATTTT

d_call: -
v_call: TRBV30
j_call: TRBJ2-3
clone_size: -
cdr3_aa: CAWSVRLADTQYF
cdr3_nt: TGTGCCTGGAGTGTACGACTAGCAGATACGCAGTATTTT

d_call: TRBD2
v_call: TRBV4-3
j_call: TRBJ2-7
clone_size: many
cdr3_aa: CASSRGLAGGPYEQYF
cdr3_nt: TGCGCCAGCAGCCGGGGACTAGCGGGGGGACCCTACGAGCAGTACTTC

d_call: TRBD2
v_call: TRBV15
j_call: TRBJ2-3
clone_size: many
cdr3_aa: CATSGSGASYF
cdr3_nt: TGTGCCACCAGCGGTAGCGGGGCGTCATATTTT